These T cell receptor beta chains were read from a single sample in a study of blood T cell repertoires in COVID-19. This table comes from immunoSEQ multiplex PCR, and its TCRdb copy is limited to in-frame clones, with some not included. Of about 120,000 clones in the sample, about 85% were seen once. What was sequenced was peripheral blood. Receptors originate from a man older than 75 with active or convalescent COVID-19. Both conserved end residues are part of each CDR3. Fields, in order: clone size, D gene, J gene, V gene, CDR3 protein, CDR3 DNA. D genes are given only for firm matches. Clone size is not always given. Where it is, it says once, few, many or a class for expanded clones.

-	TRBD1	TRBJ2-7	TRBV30	CAWRNVGQGSSYEQYF	TGTGCCTGGAGGAATGTTGGACAGGGAAGCTCCTACGAGCAGTACTTC
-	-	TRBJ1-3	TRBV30	CAWSVRRTDSGNTIYF	TGTGCCTGGAGTGTACGTCGGACAGACTCTGGAAACACCATATATTTT
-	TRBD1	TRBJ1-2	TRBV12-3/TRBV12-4	CASSLEGAAGYTF	TGTGCCAGCAGTTTAGAGGGGGCAGCTGGCTACACCTTC
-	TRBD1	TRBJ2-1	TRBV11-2	CASSLSPGDRGNNEQFF	TGTGCCAGCAGCTTATCACCTGGGGACAGGGGGAACAATGAGCAGTTCTTC
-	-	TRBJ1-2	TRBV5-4	CASSLPRQSYTF	TGTGCCAGCAGCTTACCAAGACAGAGCTACACCTTC
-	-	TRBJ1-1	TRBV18	CASSPKGTEAFF	TGTGCCAGCTCGCCTAAGGGGACTGAAGCTTTCTTT
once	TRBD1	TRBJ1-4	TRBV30	CAWTGGGEKLFF	TGTGCCTGGACAGGGGGTGGGGAAAAACTGTTTTTT
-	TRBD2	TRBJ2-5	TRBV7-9	CASSLAKRSGREETQYF	TGTGCCAGCAGCTTAGCGAAACGTAGCGGGAGGGAAGAGACCCAGTACTTC
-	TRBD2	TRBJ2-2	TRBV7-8	CASSLVLAGTTGELFF	TGTGCCAGCAGCTTAGTCCTAGCGGGTACCACCGGGGAGCTGTTTTTT
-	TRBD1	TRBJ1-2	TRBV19	CASNRGIGGYTF	TGTGCCAGTAACAGGGGAATCGGTGGCTACACCTTC
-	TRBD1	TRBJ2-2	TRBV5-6	CASSLRWTGWDGELFF	TGTGCCAGCAGCTTGAGGTGGACAGGGTGGGACGGGGAGCTGTTTTTT
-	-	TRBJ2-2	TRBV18	CASSATLFANTGELFF	TGTGCCAGCTCAGCGACTTTGTTCGCGAACACCGGGGAGCTGTTTTTT
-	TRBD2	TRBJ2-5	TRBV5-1	CASSLAPSGGAETQYF	TGCGCCAGCAGCTTGGCCCCTAGCGGGGGGGCGGAGACCCAGTACTTC
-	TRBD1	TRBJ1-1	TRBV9	CASSGTGVTEAFF	TGTGCCAGCAGCGGGACAGGGGTCACTGAAGCTTTCTTT
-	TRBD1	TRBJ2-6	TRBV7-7	CASSRRDSSFCSGANVLTF	TGTGCCAGCAGCCGAAGGGACAGCTCTTTTTGCTCTGGGGCCAACGTCCTGACTTTC
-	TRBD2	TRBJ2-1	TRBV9	CASSVDLRGYYNEQFF	TGTGCCAGCAGCGTAGATCTGCGGGGGTACTACAATGAGCAGTTCTTC
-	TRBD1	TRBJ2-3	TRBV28	CASRFDREDQDTQYF	TGTGCCAGCAGATTTGACAGGGAAGATCAAGATACGCAGTATTTT
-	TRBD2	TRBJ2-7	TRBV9	CASSVVGTTSGEQYF	TGTGCCAGCAGCGTAGTAGGGACTACGTCTGGGGAGCAGTACTTC
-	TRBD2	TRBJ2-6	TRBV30	CAWRGGSGSGANVLTF	TGTGCCTGGAGGGGGGGGAGCGGCTCTGGGGCCAACGTCCTGACTTTC
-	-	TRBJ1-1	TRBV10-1	CASKRNTEAFF	TGCGCCAGCAAGAGAAACACTGAAGCTTTCTTT
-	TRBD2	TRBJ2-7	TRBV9	CASSPTGGIYEQYF	TGTGCCAGCAGCCCCACGGGAGGGATCTACGAGCAGTACTTC
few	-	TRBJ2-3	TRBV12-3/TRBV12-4	CASIQSSGKTQYF	TGTGCCAGCATCCAAAGTAGCGGAAAAACGCAGTATTTT
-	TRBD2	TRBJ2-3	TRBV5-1	CASSLATSGRWDTQYF	TGCGCCAGCAGCTTGGCAACTAGCGGGAGGTGGGATACGCAGTATTTT
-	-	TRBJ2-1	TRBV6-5	CASTPMPNNEQFF	TGTGCCAGCACCCCTATGCCGAACAATGAGCAGTTCTTC
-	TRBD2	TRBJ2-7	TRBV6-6	CASSPQGTSGSREQYF	TGTGCCAGCAGTCCCCAAGGGACTAGCGGGAGTCGGGAGCAGTACTTC
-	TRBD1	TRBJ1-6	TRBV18	CASSPGQGPSSPLHF	TGTGCCAGCTCACCGGGACAGGGCCCATCTTCACCCCTCCACTTT
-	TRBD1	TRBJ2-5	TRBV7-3	CASSSGQGRETQYF	TGTGCCAGCAGCTCGGGACAGGGGCGGGAGACCCAGTACTTC
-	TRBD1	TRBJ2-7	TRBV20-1	CSASSRRTGPISYEQYF	TGCAGTGCTAGTTCCCGTAGGACAGGGCCCATCTCCTACGAGCAGTACTTC
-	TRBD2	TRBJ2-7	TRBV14	CASSQDPSGRVEQYF	TGTGCCAGCAGCCAAGATCCTAGCGGGAGGGTCGAGCAGTACTTC
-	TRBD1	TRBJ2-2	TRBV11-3	CASTRTGVTGELFF	TGTGCCAGCACCAGGACAGGAGTCACCGGGGAGCTGTTTTTT
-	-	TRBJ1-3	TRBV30	CASRGPYSGNTMDF	TGTGCTAGCCGTGGCCCATACTCTGGAAACACCATGGATTTT
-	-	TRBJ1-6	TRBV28	CASSLNLLGSSYNSPLHF	TGTGCCAGCAGTTTAAATTTGCTGGGGAGCTCCTATAATTCACCCCTCCACTTT
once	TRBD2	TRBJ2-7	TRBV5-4	CASSLDGGGSYEQYF	TGTGCCAGCAGCTTGGACGGCGGGGGCTCCTACGAGCAGTACTTC
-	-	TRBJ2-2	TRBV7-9	CASSPVSAGELFF	TGTGCCAGCAGCCCCGTCTCTGCCGGGGAGCTGTTTTTT
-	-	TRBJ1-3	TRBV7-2	CASSRDGSSGNTIYF	TGTGCCAGCAGCAGGGACGGGAGCTCTGGAAACACCATATATTTT
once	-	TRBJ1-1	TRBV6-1	CASSENKGRNTEAFF	TGTGCCAGCAGTGAAAATAAGGGGCGGAACACTGAAGCTTTCTTT
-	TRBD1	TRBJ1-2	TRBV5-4	CASSLTGVEGYTF	TGTGCCAGCAGCTTGACAGGGGTCGAGGGCTACACCTTC
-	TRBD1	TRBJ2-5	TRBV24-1	CATSDDGKGGAETQYF	TGTGCCACCAGTGATGACGGAAAAGGGGGCGCGGAGACCCAGTACTTC
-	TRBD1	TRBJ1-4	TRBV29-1	CSVGQTNEKLFF	TGCAGCGTGGGACAGACTAATGAAAAACTGTTTTTT
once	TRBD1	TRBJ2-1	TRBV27	CASSKRQGVGFF	TGTGCCAGCAGTAAAAGACAGGGGGTGGGGTTCTTC
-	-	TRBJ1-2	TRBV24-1	CATSDTVDSGYTF	TGTGCCACCAGTGATACCGTCGACTCGGGCTACACCTTC
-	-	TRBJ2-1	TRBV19	CASSIARLNEQFF	TGTGCCAGTAGTATCGCGCGCCTGAATGAGCAGTTCTTC
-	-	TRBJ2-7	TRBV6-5	CASSYQGGSYEQYF	TGTGCCAGCAGTTACCAGGGGGGCTCCTACGAGCAGTACTTC
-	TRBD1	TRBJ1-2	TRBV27	CASSWGQGQTDGYTF	TGTGCCAGCAGCTGGGGACAGGGGCAAACGGATGGCTACACCTTC
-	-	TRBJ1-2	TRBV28	CASSFGNYGYTF	TGTGCCAGCAGTTTCGGTAACTATGGCTACACCTTC
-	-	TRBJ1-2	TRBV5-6	CASSSSGDGFGFLYGYTF	TGTGCCAGCAGCTCTTCAGGGGATGGGTTCGGGTTCCTATATGGCTACACCTTC
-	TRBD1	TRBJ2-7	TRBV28	CASSLPAGGEEQYF	TGTGCCAGCAGTTTACCAGCAGGGGGTGAGGAGCAGTACTTC
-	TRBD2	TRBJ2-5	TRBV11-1	CASGTSGRVGETQYF	TGTGCCAGCGGCACTAGCGGGAGGGTAGGGGAGACCCAGTACTTC
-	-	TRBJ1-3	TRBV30	CAWGLSGNTIYF	TGTGCCTGGGGTCTTTCTGGAAACACCATATATTTT
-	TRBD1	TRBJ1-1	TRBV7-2	CASTFEQGAVEGEAFF	TGTGCCAGCACCTTCGAACAGGGGGCGGTAGAAGGTGAAGCTTTCTTT
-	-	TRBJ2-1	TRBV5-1	CASSSQPGSSYNEQFF	TGCGCCAGCAGCTCCCAACCGGGGAGCTCCTACAATGAGCAGTTCTTC
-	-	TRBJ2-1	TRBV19	CARWVYGSAYNEQFF	TGTGCCAGATGGGTTTACGGGTCTGCTTACAATGAGCAGTTCTTC